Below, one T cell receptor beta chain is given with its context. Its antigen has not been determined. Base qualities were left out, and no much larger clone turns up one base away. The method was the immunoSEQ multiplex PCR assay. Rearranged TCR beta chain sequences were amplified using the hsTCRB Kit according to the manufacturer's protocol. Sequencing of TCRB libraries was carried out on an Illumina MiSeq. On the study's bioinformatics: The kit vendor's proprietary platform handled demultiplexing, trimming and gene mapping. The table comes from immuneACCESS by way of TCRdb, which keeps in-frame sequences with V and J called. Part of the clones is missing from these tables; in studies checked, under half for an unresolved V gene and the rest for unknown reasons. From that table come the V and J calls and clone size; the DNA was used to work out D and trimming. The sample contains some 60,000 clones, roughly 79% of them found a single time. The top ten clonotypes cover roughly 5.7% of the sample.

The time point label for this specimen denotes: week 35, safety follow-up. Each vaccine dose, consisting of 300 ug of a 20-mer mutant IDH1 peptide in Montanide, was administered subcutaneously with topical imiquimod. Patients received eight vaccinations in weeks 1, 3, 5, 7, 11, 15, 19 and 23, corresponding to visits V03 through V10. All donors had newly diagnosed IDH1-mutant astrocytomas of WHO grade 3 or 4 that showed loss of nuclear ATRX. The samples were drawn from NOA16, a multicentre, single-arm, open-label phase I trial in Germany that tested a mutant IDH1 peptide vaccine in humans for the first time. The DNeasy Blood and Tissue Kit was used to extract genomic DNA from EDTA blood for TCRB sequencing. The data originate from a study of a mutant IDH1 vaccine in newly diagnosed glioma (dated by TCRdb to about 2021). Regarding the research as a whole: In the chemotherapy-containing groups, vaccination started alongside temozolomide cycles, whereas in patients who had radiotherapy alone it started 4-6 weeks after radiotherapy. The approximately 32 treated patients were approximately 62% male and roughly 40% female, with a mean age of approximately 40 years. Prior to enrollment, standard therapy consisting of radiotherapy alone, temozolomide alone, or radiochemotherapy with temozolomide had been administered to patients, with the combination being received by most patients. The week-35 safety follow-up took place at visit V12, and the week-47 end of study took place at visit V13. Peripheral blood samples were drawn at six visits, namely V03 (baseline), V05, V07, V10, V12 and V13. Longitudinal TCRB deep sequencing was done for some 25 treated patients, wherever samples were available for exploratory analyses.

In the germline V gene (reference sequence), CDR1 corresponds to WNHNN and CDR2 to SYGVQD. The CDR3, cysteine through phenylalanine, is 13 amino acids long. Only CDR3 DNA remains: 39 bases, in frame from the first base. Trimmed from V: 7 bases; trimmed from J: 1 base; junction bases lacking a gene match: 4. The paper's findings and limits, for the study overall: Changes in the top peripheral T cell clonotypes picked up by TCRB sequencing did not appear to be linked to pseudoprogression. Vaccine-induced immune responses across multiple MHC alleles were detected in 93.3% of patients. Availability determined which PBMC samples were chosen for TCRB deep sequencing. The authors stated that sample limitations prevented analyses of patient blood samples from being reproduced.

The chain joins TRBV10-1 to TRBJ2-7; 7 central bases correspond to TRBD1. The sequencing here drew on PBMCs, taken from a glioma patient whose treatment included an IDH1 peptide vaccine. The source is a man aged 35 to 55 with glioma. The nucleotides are TGCGCCAGCAATCGGGGACAGTCCTACGAGCAGTACTTC. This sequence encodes CASNRGQSYEQYF.